The 9 T cell receptor beta chains below all came from one sample that was sequenced in a study of T cell clones after liver transplantation. Clones were sequenced by immunoSEQ multiplex PCR, and TCRdb holds only the in-frame ones, with some missing. The sample carries 55,000 to 75,000 clones, 70% to 80% recorded once. The sample here was CD4+ T cells from blood, taken at the approximately 15-month timepoint. These receptor sequences come from a human patient who received a liver transplant. Some of the T cells might come from the graft donor.

This clone was seen at least ten times. V gene TRBV5-1 combines with J gene TRBJ2-7; TRBD2 aligns across 10 bases. After removal of 4 bases from V and 7 bases from J, the junction contained 8 bases not matched to a gene. The CDR3 spans 14 residues. Germline lookup yields CDR1 SGHRS and CDR2 YFSETQ. CDR3 sequence (DNA): TGCGCCAGCAGCGGTGCTAGCGGGGGCAGAGAGCAGTACTTC. This sequence encodes CASSGASGGREQYF.

The chain carries TRBV19 and TRBJ1-2, with 8 bases lining up with TRBD1. Germline V gene sequence: CDR1 LNHDA, CDR2 SQIVND (reference sequence). Trimming took 7 bases from V and 3 from J; bases not matched to a gene: 28. The length of the CDR3 is 21 residues. CDR3 nucleotides: TGTGCCAGTACCGAACCCCGGCAGGGGGCACGGTCGTCTCTTATTTACTATGGCTACACCTTC. Translating gives CASTEPRQGARSSLIYYGYTF. Based on the CDR3 plus reference TRBV19 and TRBJ1-2, the full variable domain is DGGITQSPKYLFRKEGQNVTLSCEQNLNHDAMYWYRQDPGQGLRLIYYSQIVNDFQKGDIAEGYSVSREKKESFPLTVTSAQKNPTAFYLCASTEPRQGARSSLIYYGYTFGSGTRLTVV.

This clone occurred a few times. This chain links TRBV28 with TRBJ2-1; D ambiguous. Trimming took 6 bases from V and 9 from J, leaving 18 bases between them. Germline-derived CDR1 and CDR2 are MDHEN and SYDVKM. The CDR3 is 14 amino acids. The CDR3 loop is CASSPGGEVTEQFF. CDR3 coding DNA: TGTGCCAGCAGCCCCGGCGGAGAGGTTACTGAGCAGTTCTTC.

The CDR3 nucleotides are TGTGCCTGGAGTGTAGGGACAGTACGCACTGAAGCTTTCTTT. The encoded protein is CAWSVGTVRTEAFF. V and J are TRBV30 and TRBJ1-1; 7 bases fit TRBD1. CDR1 is GTSNPN and CDR2 is SVGIG in the germline V gene (reference sequence). The trim removed 0 bases at V and 4 bases at J, leaving 5 bases unmatched. This CDR3 is 14 amino acids long.

This chain connects TRBV19 to TRBJ1-1; 8 bases align to TRBD1. The CDR3 has 14 amino acids. The germline gives CDR1 LNHDA, CDR2 SQIVND (reference sequence). V shed 6 bases, J shed 2 bases, and the junction held 5 bases outside the gene matches. The CDR3 loop reads CASSAGGGNTEAFF. As DNA, the CDR3 is TGTGCCAGTAGCGCAGGGGGCGGAAACACTGAAGCTTTCTTT.

By sample fraction, this clone is medium-sized. This chain uses TRBV5-1 with TRBJ2-7; tentative D call: TRBD1 (6 bases). Per the germline V gene, CDR1 is SGHRS and CDR2 is YFSETQ. V gave up 3 bases and J gave up 2 bases, with 15 bases separating them. The CDR3 length is 15 residues. CDR3: CASSSSLDRPYEQYF. The CDR3 DNA is TGCGCCAGCAGCTCGTCGTTGGACAGACCCTACGAGCAGTACTTC.

The chain employs TRBV7-8 and TRBJ1-1; D unclear. Between the trimmed V and J ends, which lost 1 base and 0 bases, there was a span of 6 bases. The CDR3 consists of 14 residues. Germline V gene lookup returns CDR1 SGHVS and CDR2 FQNEAQ. The CDR3 DNA reads as TGTGCCAGCAGCTTAGGGGCTGTGAACACTGAAGCTTTCTTT. Protein sequence: CASSLGAVNTEAFF.

The chain couples TRBV5-1 to TRBJ1-4; D is undetermined. Germline assignment: CDR1 SGHRS and CDR2 YFSETQ. This CDR3 is built from 17 residues. Between the trimmed V and J ends, which lost 0 bases and 7 bases, there was a span of 19 bases. CDR3 DNA: TGCGCCAGCAGCTTGGCCGGCACCTCTGGGCTCGGTGAAAAACTGTTTTTT. It codes for CASSLAGTSGLGEKLFF.

V is TRBV7-2 and J is TRBJ2-5; the D gene is possibly TRBD2 (6 bases). There are 14 residues in the CDR3. Trimming took off 1 base at V and 4 bases at J, with 10 bases between the two ends. Germline CDR1 is SGHTA and CDR2 is FQGNSA. The CDR3 DNA reads TGTGCCAGCAGCTTAGACGGGAGAGTAGAGACCCAGTACTTC. Encoded protein: CASSLDGRVETQYF.